The TCR beta chain under discussion was sequenced for a study of identical twins. In germline, CDR1 is SGHRS, CDR2 YFSETQ. The trim removed 0 bases at V and 10 bases at J, leaving 8 bases unmatched. This CDR3 is 15 amino acids long. Study-wide points: For zero-insertion analyses, partial confounding could come from invariant MAIT and iNKT cells.

A few counts support this clonotype. Its antigen is currently unknown. A universal primer site was incorporated via template switching, and the cDNA contained unique molecular identifiers. One entry per CDR3 protein, called by TCRdb with MiXCR from the 5' RACE reads. The table has about 470,000 distinct CDR3 sequences, roughly 24% seen once; the top ten hold about 2.9%. The sample was also reused in another study, on T cells expressing NK-cell markers. That work contributes: The same clonotypes also predominated in the CD3+CD56-NKG2C+ fraction of a handful of donors. Clones of NKG2C+ T cells that had expanded were of unclear HCMV specificity.

This TCR was recovered from a woman aged 18-35 years in good health. What was sequenced was CD4+ T cells sorted from blood. The chain employs TRBV5-1 and TRBJ1-4; 8 nucleotides match TRBD1. The CDR3 DNA follows: TGCGCCAGCAGCTTGGAGGGGGACAGGCAGGGAAAACTGTTTTTT. Translated: CASSLEGDRQGKLFF.